One and the same sample provided the 19 T cell receptor beta chains below, sequenced in a study of CD8 T cells in Susac syndrome. When the RNA was reverse transcribed, random hexamers were used with an input of about 0.5 to 1 ug. Each CDR3 protein is one row after TCRdb ran MiXCR on the immunoSEQ multiplex PCR reads. The profile shows about 140,000 distinct CDR3 sequences, around 93% of them singletons. What was sequenced was CD4+ T cells from PBMCs. These receptors came from a human donor with Susac syndrome.

This chain connects TRBV14 to TRBJ2-4; 9 bases line up with TRBD1. The germline V gene has CDR1 SGHDN and CDR2 FVKESK. V dropped 6 bases and J dropped 7; count of bases not matched to a gene: 4. The CDR3 length is 13 residues. The CDR3 region is CASSRTGANIQYF. In DNA, the CDR3 is TGTGCCAGCAGTCGGACAGGGGCGAACATTCAGTACTTC.

Concerning this clonotype itself: Mismatch with germline at one junction end may stem from a read error. The CDR3 region is CASSQDIGPYNEQFF. CDR3 DNA sequence: TGTGCCAGCAGCCAAGATATCGGCCCCTATAATGAGCAGTTCTTC. J is TRBJ2-1 and V is TRBV14; D not resolved. CDR1 and CDR2 from the germline V gene are SGHDN and FVKESK. This CDR3 spans 15 amino acids.

This clonotype occurred once. The chain carries TRBV30 and TRBJ1-1; no firm D call. The ends were cut back, 6 bases at V and 4 bases at J, with 18 bases in the middle. This CDR3 is 14 amino acids long. CDR1 is GTSNPN and CDR2 is SVGIG in the germline V gene (reference sequence). DNA of the CDR3: TGTGCCTGTCAGGACCCCAGCTGGGGCACTGAAGCTTTCTTT. Protein sequence: CACQDPSWGTEAFF.

The J gene is TRBJ2-3, the V gene TRBV29-1; 8 nucleotides line up with TRBD1. V gave up 8 bases and J gave up 3 bases; unmatched junction bases: 7. The CDR3 has 13 amino acids. Germline CDR1 and CDR2: SQVTM and ANQGSEA. The DNA for the CDR3 is TGCAGCCTTACAGGGGGAGCTACAGATACGCAGTATTTT. Its protein product is CSLTGGATDTQYF.

This rearrangement joins TRBV20-1 to TRBJ1-5; weak D call: TRBD1 (5 bases). CDR3 size: 12 residues. Germline V CDR1 and CDR2: DFQATT, SNEGSKA (reference sequence). V lost 3 bases and J 6 bases, leaving 9 bases between the germline ends. The CDR3: CSARSGVQPQHF. The CDR3 DNA reads TGCAGTGCTAGGTCGGGGGTTCAGCCCCAGCATTTT.

A single count supports this clonotype. The chain combines TRBV15 with TRBJ2-7, with D perhaps assigned TRBD1 or TRBD2 (5 bases each). The CDR3 runs to 15 residues. Looked up from germline, CDR1 is LNHNV and CDR2 is YYDKDF (reference sequence). The V end was cut by 0 bases, the J end by 1 base, with 10 bases between. The CDR3 DNA reads TGTGCCACCAGCAGAGATGGGGGATATTCCTACGAGCAGTACTTC. Its protein product is CATSRDGGYSYEQYF.

This rearrangement joins TRBV29-1 to TRBJ1-2; TRBD1 aligns across 11 bases. Germline-derived CDR1 and CDR2 are SQVTM and ANQGSEA. The CDR3 is 14 amino acids. Germline trimming cut 3 bases from V and 6 bases from J; bases unmatched to any gene: 6. The CDR3 loop reads CSVDRDRGFNGYTF. The CDR3 region has the DNA TGCAGCGTTGATCGGGACAGGGGGTTTAATGGCTACACCTTC.

This chain links TRBV28 with TRBJ2-5; D possibly corresponds to TRBD1 (7 bases). The germline CDR1 and CDR2 sequences are MDHEN and SYDVKM. The CDR3 extends over 14 amino acids. The germline V and J ends were trimmed by 3 bases and 2 bases, with 10 bases remaining between them. As DNA, the CDR3 is TGTGCCAGCAGTTTCGGGGGACAGCAAGAGACCCAGTACTTC. Protein product: CASSFGGQQETQYF.

This rearrangement joins TRBV20-1 to TRBJ2-3; 12 bases map to TRBD1. The trim removed 3 bases at V and 9 bases at J, leaving 7 bases unmatched. This CDR3 contains 14 residues. Germline CDR1 is DFQATT and CDR2 is SNEGSKA (reference sequence). The CDR3 region is CSASNSGTGGTQYF. The DNA for the CDR3 is TGCAGTGCTAGCAACTCCGGGACAGGGGGCACGCAGTATTTT.

V is TRBV30 and J is TRBJ2-1; 10 bases agree with TRBD2. Trimming took 1 base from V and 9 from J; bases not matched to a gene: 6. CDR3 length equals 14 residues. Germline lookup yields CDR1 GTSNPN and CDR2 SVGIG (reference sequence). CDR3 residues: CAWSAGTSVSEQFF. CDR3 nucleotide sequence: TGTGCCTGGAGTGCCGGGACTAGCGTAAGTGAGCAGTTCTTC.

The rearrangement uses TRBV29-1 and TRBJ2-3; weak D call: TRBD1 (6 bases). CDR1 and CDR2 (germline): SQVTM, ANQGSEA. The CDR3 length is 12 residues. Trimming left V 4 bases short and J 1 base short, with 6 bases between. CDR3 in amino acids: CSVGQGTDTQYF. CDR3 nucleotide sequence: TGCAGCGTTGGACAGGGCACAGATACGCAGTATTTT.

The J gene is TRBJ1-1, the V gene TRBV12-3 or TRBV12-4; a weak D match, TRBD1 (5 bases). This CDR3 is 13 amino acids long. Trimming removed 3 bases at V and 4 bases at J, with 9 bases between. The CDR3 reads CASSLGGTTEAFF. The CDR3, as DNA: TGTGCCAGCAGTTTGGGGGGGACCACTGAAGCTTTCTTT.

This chain links TRBV9 with TRBJ2-1, with 10 bases identical to TRBD2. Germline assignment: CDR1 SGDLS and CDR2 YYNGEE. The CDR3 has 17 residues. The V and J ends lost 0 bases and 5 bases, in that order; junction bases with no gene match: 8. This CDR3 is CASSVATSGRADNEQFF. The CDR3 DNA is TGTGCCAGCAGCGTAGCTACAAGCGGGAGGGCTGACAATGAGCAGTTCTTC. Using reference TRBV9 and TRBJ2-1 for the parts outside the CDR3, the full variable domain is DSGVTQTPKHLITATGQRVTLRCSPRSGDLSVYWYQQSLDQGLQFLIQYYNGEERAKGNILERFSAQQFPDLHSELNLSSLELGDSALYFCASSVATSGRADNEQFFGPGTRLTVL.

This chain connects TRBV12-3 or TRBV12-4 to TRBJ2-2, with TRBD2 as a possible D gene (5 bases). Trimming cost V 6 bases and J 3 bases, with 11 bases left between them. This CDR3 has 14 amino acids. The CDR3 here is CASSHSGDTGELFF. CDR3 in DNA: TGTGCCAGCAGCCACTCCGGGGACACCGGGGAGCTGTTTTTT.

The gene calls are TRBV4-2 and TRBJ2-1; a weak D match, TRBD2 (7 bases). The germline V gene encodes CDR1 LGHNA and CDR2 YNFKEQ. CDR3 length: 15 amino acids. The V and J ends lost 1 base and 8 bases respectively, with 15 bases between them. The CDR3 loop is CASSQANRGADEQFF. The CDR3 DNA sequence: TGTGCCAGCAGCCAAGCGAATCGGGGGGCCGATGAGCAGTTCTTC.

The chain carries TRBV3-1 and TRBJ2-6; no clear D gene. Between the trimmed V and J ends, which lost 9 bases and 0 bases, there was a span of 12 bases. Germline V gene data show CDR1 as LGHDT and CDR2 as YNNKEL (reference sequence). The CDR3 loop spans 15 amino acids. Here the CDR3 reads CASTRLRSGANVLTF. The CDR3 nucleotides read TGTGCCAGTACACGACTGCGCTCTGGGGCCAACGTCCTGACTTTC.

The chain joins TRBV6-5 to TRBJ2-1, with 7 bases aligning to TRBD1. J gave up 0 bases and V 2 bases, and 1 base lay outside the gene matches. The CDR3 loop spans 15 amino acids. Germline lookup yields CDR1 MNHEY and CDR2 SVGAGI. Here the CDR3 reads CASSYGTASYNEQFF. The CDR3 bases are TGTGCCAGCAGTTACGGGACAGCCTCCTACAATGAGCAGTTCTTC.

Regarding this clonotype: An end of the junction differs from the germline gene, which may be a read error. CDR3 in DNA: TGTGCTAGCAGCTTACAGTCCGGGGAGCTGTTTTTT. Protein product: CASSLQSGELFF. The chain carries TRBV7-7 and TRBJ2-2, with D uncertain. The CDR3 is 12 amino acids. Germline-derived CDR1 and CDR2 are SSHAT and FNYEAQ (reference sequence).

The chain employs TRBV3-1 and TRBJ1-1; D remains unclear. The V end lost 0 bases, the J end lost 1 base, and 12 bases lay between the germline ends. CDR3 length: 16 amino acids. CDR1 LGHDT and CDR2 YNNKEL come from the germline V gene (reference sequence). CDR3 bases: TGTGCCAGCAGCCAAGATCTCCTTGCAGGGAACACTGAAGCTTTCTTT. This gives the protein CASSQDLLAGNTEAFF.